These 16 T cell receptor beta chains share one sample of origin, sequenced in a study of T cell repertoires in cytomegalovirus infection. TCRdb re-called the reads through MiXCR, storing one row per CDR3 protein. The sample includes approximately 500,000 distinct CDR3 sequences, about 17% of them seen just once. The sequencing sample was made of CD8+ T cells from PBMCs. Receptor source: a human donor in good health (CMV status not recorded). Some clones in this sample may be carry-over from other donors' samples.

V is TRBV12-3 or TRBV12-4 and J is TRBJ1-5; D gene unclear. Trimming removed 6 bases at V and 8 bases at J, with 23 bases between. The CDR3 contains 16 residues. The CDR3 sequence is CASRLSGWRTREPQHF. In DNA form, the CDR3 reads TGTGCCAGCAGATTGTCGGGATGGCGAACAAGGGAGCCCCAGCATTTT.

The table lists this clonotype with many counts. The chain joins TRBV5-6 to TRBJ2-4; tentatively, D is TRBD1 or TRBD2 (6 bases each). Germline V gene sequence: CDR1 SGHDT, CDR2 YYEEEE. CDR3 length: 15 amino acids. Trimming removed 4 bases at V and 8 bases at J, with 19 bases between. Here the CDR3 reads CASSPQSPGDYIQYF. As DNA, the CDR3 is TGTGCCAGCAGCCCCCAGAGTCCAGGGGACTACATTCAGTACTTC.

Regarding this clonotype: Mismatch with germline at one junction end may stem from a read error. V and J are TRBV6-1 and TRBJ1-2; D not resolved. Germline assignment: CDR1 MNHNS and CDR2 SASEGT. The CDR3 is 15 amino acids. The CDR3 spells CASSSPFQENYGYAF. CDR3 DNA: TGTGCCAGCAGTTCCCCTTTCCAGGAGAACTATGGCTACGCCTTC.

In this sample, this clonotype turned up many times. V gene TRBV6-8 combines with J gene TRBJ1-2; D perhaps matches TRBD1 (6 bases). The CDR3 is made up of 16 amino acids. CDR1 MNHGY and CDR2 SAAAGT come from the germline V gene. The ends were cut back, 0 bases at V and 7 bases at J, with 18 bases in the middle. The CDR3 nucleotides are TGTGCCAGCAGTTACTCGAACGGGACACCTAGTCTTGGCTACACCTTC. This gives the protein CASSYSNGTPSLGYTF.

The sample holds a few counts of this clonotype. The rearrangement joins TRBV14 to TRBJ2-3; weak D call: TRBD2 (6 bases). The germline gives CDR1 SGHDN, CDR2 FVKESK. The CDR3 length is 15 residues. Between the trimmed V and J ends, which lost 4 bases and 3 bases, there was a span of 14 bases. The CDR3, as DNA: TGTGCCAGCAGCCGCATGACTAGTAGAACAGATACGCAGTATTTT. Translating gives CASSRMTSRTDTQYF.

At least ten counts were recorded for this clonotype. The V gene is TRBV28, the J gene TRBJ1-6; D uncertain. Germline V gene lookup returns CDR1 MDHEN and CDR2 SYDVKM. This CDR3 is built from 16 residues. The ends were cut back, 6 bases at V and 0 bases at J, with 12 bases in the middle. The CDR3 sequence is CASSPAGSSYNSPLHF. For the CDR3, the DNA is TGTGCCAGCAGCCCCGCTGGGAGCTCCTATAATTCACCCCTCCACTTT.

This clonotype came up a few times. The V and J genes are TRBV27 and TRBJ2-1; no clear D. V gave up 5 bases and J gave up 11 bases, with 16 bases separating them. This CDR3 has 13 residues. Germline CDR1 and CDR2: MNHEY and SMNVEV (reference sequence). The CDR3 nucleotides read TGTGCCAGCAGTGCACCATTGTGGAGACAGCAGTTCTTC. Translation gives CASSAPLWRQQFF.

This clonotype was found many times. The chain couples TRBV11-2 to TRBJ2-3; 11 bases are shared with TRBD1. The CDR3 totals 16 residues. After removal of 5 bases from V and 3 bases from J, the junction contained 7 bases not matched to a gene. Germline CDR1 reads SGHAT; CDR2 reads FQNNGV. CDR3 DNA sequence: TGTGCCAGCAGCGCCGGGACAGGGGGGAGGACAGATACGCAGTATTTT. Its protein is CASSAGTGGRTDTQYF.

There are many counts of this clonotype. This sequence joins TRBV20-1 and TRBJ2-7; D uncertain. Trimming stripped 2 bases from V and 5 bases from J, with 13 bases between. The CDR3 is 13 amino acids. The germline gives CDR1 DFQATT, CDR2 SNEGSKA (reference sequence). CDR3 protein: CSARHLPPNEQYF. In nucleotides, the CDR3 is TGCAGTGCTAGACATCTACCTCCCAACGAGCAGTACTTC.

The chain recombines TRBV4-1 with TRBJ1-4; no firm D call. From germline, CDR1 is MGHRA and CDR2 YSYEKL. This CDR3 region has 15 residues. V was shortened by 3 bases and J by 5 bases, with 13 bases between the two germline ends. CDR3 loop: CASSHVEEGNEKLFF. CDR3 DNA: TGCGCCAGCAGCCATGTGGAGGAGGGAAATGAAAAACTGTTTTTT.

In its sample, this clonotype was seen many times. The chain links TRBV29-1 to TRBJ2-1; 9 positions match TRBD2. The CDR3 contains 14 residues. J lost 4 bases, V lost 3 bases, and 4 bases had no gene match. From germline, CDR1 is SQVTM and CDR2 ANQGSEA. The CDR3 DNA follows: TGCAGCGTTGAGGGGCTAGCGGGGTACAATGAGCAGTTCTTC. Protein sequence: CSVEGLAGYNEQFF.

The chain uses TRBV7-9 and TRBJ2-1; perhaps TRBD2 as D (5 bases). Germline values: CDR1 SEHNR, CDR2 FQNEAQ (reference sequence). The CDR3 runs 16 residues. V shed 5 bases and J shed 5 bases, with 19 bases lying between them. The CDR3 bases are TGTGCCAGCAGCCCAGCGGTTCCGTGGCGCAACAATGAGCAGTTCTTC. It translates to CASSPAVPWRNNEQFF.

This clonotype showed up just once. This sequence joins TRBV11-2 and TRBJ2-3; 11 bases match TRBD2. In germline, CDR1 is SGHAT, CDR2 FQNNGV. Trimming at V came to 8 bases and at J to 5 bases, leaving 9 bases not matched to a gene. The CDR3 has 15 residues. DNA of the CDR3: TGTGCCAGCGATAGCGGGGGGGGGTTCGGAGATACGCAGTATTTT. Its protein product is CASDSGGGFGDTQYF.

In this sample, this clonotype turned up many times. CDR3 residues: CASSQVGNADTQYF. The CDR3 DNA sequence: TGCGCCAGCAGCCAAGTCGGTAATGCAGATACGCAGTATTTT. The chain links TRBV4-1 to TRBJ2-3; no clear D gene. Trimming removed 1 base at V and 4 bases at J, with 9 bases between. The V gene's germline CDR1 is MGHRA and CDR2 YSYEKL. The CDR3 is 14 amino acids.

The CDR3 bases are TGTGCCAGCTCACCTCTAGTAGCGTCTAGCACAGATACGCAGTATTTT. Its protein product is CASSPLVASSTDTQYF. V and J are TRBV18 and TRBJ2-3, with D possibly matching TRBD2 (5 bases). The germline CDR1 and CDR2 sequences are KGHSH and LQKENI. V was pared by 3 bases and J by 0 bases, with 13 bases between. The CDR3 sequence is 16 residues long.

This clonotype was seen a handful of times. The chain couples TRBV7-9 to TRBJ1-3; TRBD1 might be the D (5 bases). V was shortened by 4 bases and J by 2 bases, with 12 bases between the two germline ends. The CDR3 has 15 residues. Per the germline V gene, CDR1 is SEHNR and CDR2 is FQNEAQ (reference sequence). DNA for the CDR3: TGTGCCAGCAGCTACACCGGGACGCCTGGAAACACCATATATTTT. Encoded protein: CASSYTGTPGNTIYF.